These T cell receptor beta chains were read from a single sample in a study of cytomegalovirus exposure and HLA in healthy donors. Profiled with immunoSEQ multiplex PCR; TCRdb holds only in-frame clones, not every one. The sample lists some 220,000 clones, roughly 79% seen once, with 0.55% to 0.7% in the top ten. Sequenced material: PBMCs. Receptor source: a woman between 40 and 55 years old in good health and CMV-seronegative. Each CDR3 is given with its conserved first and last residue. The D gene is left open where the match is weak. Only part of the rows carry a size: once, few, many, or a class if the clone is expanded.

V gene,J gene,CDR3 length,clone size,D gene,CDR3 protein,CDR3 DNA
TRBV14,TRBJ1-6,14,many,TRBD1,CASSQYRGESPLHF,TGTGCCAGCAGCCAGTACAGGGGTGAATCACCCCTCCACTTT
TRBV19,TRBJ2-3,16,NA,TRBD2,CASTPRGRGRADTQYF,TGTGCCAGTACCCCCCGGGGGAGGGGAAGGGCAGATACGCAGTATTTT
TRBV6-5,TRBJ1-3,15,NA,TRBD1,CASTRTGGAGNTIYF,TGTGCCAGCACGAGGACAGGAGGGGCTGGAAACACCATATATTTT
TRBV28,TRBJ2-1,12,NA,NA,CASSSQGNEQFF,TGTGCCAGCAGCTCACAGGGAAATGAGCAGTTCTTC
TRBV2,TRBJ2-7,11,NA,NA,CASSYSYEQYF,TGTGCCAGCAGCTATTCCTACGAGCAGTACTTC
TRBV5-1,TRBJ2-5,14,once,NA,CASSLSTPQETQYF,TGCGCCAGCAGCCTGTCGACACCACAAGAGACCCAGTACTTC
TRBV9,TRBJ2-1,16,NA,NA,CASSAGLVGGYNEQFF,TGTGCCAGCAGCGCAGGTCTAGTGGGGGGCTACAATGAGCAGTTCTTC
TRBV29-1,TRBJ2-3,14,NA,TRBD2,CSLRLAGGTDTQYF,TGCAGCCTAAGACTAGCGGGGGGGACAGATACGCAGTATTTT
TRBV5-1,TRBJ1-4,17,NA,NA,CASSLGRGTATNEKLFF,TGCGCCAGCAGCTTGGGGCGGGGAACGGCGACTAATGAAAAACTGTTTTTT
TRBV29-1,TRBJ2-3,13,once,NA,CSGVGGSTDTQYF,TGCAGCGGTGTAGGCGGGAGCACAGATACGCAGTATTTT
TRBV18,TRBJ2-7,12,NA,NA,CASSPTGHEQYF,TGTGCCAGCTCTCCAACAGGGCACGAGCAGTACTTC
TRBV14,TRBJ1-2,15,NA,TRBD1,CASSQGPGTGYGYTF,TGTGCCAGCAGCCAAGGACCCGGGACAGGCTATGGCTACACCTTC
TRBV2,TRBJ1-2,14,NA,TRBD1,CARARPDRGYGYTF,TGTGCCAGAGCACGGCCGGACAGGGGATATGGCTACACCTTC
TRBV9,TRBJ1-1,15,NA,NA,CASSSRSDLNTEAFF,TGTGCCAGCAGCTCGCGTTCGGACTTAAACACTGAAGCTTTCTTT
TRBV2,TRBJ2-6,13,few,NA,CASRAVGANVLTF,TGTGCCAGCAGGGCGGTTGGGGCCAACGTCCTGACTTTC
TRBV28,TRBJ2-4,15,NA,NA,CASSSPGKGGNIQYF,TGTGCCAGCAGTTCCCCCGGGAAAGGGGGAAACATTCAGTACTTC
TRBV19,TRBJ2-3,13,NA,NA,CASSISYTDTQYF,TGTGCCAGTAGTATTTCGTACACAGATACGCAGTATTTT
TRBV11-2,TRBJ2-3,12,NA,NA,CASRQYTDTQYF,TGTGCCAGCAGACAGTACACAGATACGCAGTATTTT
TRBV30,TRBJ2-7,14,NA,NA,CAWNRGRVPPEQYF,TGTGCCTGGAACCGGGGTCGAGTACCTCCCGAGCAGTACTTC
TRBV18,TRBJ1-1,11,few,TRBD1,CASSTGGEAFF,TGTGCCAGCTCAACAGGGGGTGAAGCTTTCTTT
TRBV7-9,TRBJ1-2,15,NA,NA,CASSGDTKAHYGYTF,TGTGCCAGCAGCGGAGATACGAAAGCCCACTATGGCTACACCTTC
TRBV11-2,TRBJ2-5,17,NA,TRBD1,CASSLRTGLARQETQYF,TGTGCCAGCAGCTTACGGACAGGGTTGGCTCGTCAAGAGACCCAGTACTTC
TRBV9,TRBJ2-7,15,NA,TRBD1,CASSPRRDSSYEQYF,TGTGCCAGCAGCCCCCGCCGGGACAGCTCCTACGAGCAGTACTTC
TRBV7-4,TRBJ1-3,14,NA,NA,CASSLGGSGNTIYF,TGTGCCAGCAGCTTAGGCGGCTCTGGAAACACCATATATTTT
TRBV6-1,TRBJ1-2,10,NA,NA,CASSYSSYTF,TGTGCCAGCAGTTATAGTAGCTACACCTTC
TRBV7-8,TRBJ2-7,19,NA,TRBD2,CASSSRLAGSGVGAYEQYF,TGTGCCAGCAGCTCCAGACTAGCGGGGTCCGGTGTAGGAGCTTACGAGCAGTACTTC
TRBV11-3,TRBJ2-5,14,NA,TRBD1,CASTPGTDQETQYF,TGTGCCAGCACCCCCGGGACAGATCAAGAGACCCAGTACTTC
TRBV15,TRBJ1-2,15,once,NA,CATSRDSQGNYGYTF,TGTGCCACCAGCAGAGATTCGCAGGGTAACTATGGCTACACCTTC
TRBV30,TRBJ1-5,17,once,NA,CAWSAGPAGYSNQPQHF,TGTGCCTGGAGTGCCGGCCCCGCGGGATATAGCAATCAGCCCCAGCATTTT
TRBV28,TRBJ1-1,11,NA,NA,CASISNTEAFF,TGTGCCAGCATCAGTAACACTGAAGCTTTCTTT
TRBV7-2,TRBJ1-4,16,NA,NA,CASSPGTGRGNEKLFF,TGTGCCAGCAGCCCTGGGACTGGACGGGGTAATGAAAAACTGTTTTTT
TRBV5-1,TRBJ2-2,16,NA,TRBD1,CASSFSTGDLTGELFF,TGCGCCAGCAGCTTTAGTACAGGGGACCTCACCGGGGAGCTGTTTTTT
TRBV2,TRBJ1-1,15,NA,TRBD1,CASKPEGTVNTEAFF,TGTGCCAGCAAACCTGAAGGGACAGTGAACACTGAAGCTTTCTTT
TRBV4-3,TRBJ2-3,14,NA,NA,CASSQVSGTDTQYF,TGCGCCAGCAGCCAAGTTTCGGGCACAGATACGCAGTATTTT
TRBV7-9,TRBJ2-5,16,NA,TRBD2,CASSGSLAGGGETQYF,TGTGCCAGCAGCGGCTCTCTAGCGGGGGGGGGAGAGACCCAGTACTTC
TRBV10-3,TRBJ1-5,15,NA,TRBD1,CAISPDRGRDQPQHF,TGTGCCATCAGTCCCGACAGGGGGCGCGATCAGCCCCAGCATTTT
TRBV27,TRBJ2-3,15,NA,NA,CASSSGGGFGDTQYF,TGTGCCAGCAGTTCTGGGGGGGGCTTTGGAGATACGCAGTATTTT
TRBV7-7,TRBJ2-2,18,NA,TRBD2,CASSLAPSGGTNTGELFF,TGTGCTAGCAGCTTAGCGCCTAGCGGGGGGACGAACACCGGGGAGCTGTTTTTT
TRBV30,TRBJ2-7,14,many,NA,CAWMPVSLPYEQYF,TGTGCCTGGATGCCCGTAAGCCTCCCCTACGAGCAGTACTTC
TRBV7-9,TRBJ2-2,14,NA,TRBD1,CASSFGQGSGELFF,TGTGCCAGCAGCTTCGGACAGGGGTCGGGGGAGCTGTTTTTT
TRBV7-3,TRBJ1-1,14,NA,TRBD1,CASRISGGFAEAFF,TGTGCCAGCAGGATATCAGGGGGCTTCGCTGAAGCTTTCTTT
TRBV5-4,TRBJ2-1,14,NA,NA,CASSSNRGSDEQFF,TGTGCCAGCAGCTCAAACCGGGGGTCCGATGAGCAGTTCTTC
TRBV28,TRBJ1-5,15,NA,NA,CASSQTIGSNQPQHF,TGTGCCAGCAGTCAGACCATCGGGAGCAATCAGCCCCAGCATTTT
TRBV5-1,TRBJ2-2,15,NA,NA,CASSPDVAGTGELFF,TGCGCCAGCAGCCCGGACGTGGCGGGCACCGGGGAGCTGTTTTTT
TRBV2,TRBJ1-1,17,once,TRBD1,CASTLRTGGMANTEAFF,TGTGCCAGCACCCTGAGGACAGGTGGTATGGCGAACACTGAAGCTTTCTTT
TRBV7-8,TRBJ1-4,17,NA,TRBD1,CASSLDPTGGGNEKLFF,TGTGCCAGCAGCTTAGATCCCACAGGGGGCGGCAATGAAAAACTGTTTTTT
TRBV30,TRBJ2-7,15,NA,TRBD1,CAWSSLGTGNYEQYF,TGTGCCTGGAGTTCACTGGGGACAGGGAACTACGAGCAGTACTTC
TRBV10-3,TRBJ1-1,13,NA,NA,CAISATQNTEAFF,TGTGCCATATCAGCGACCCAGAACACTGAAGCTTTCTTT
TRBV18,TRBJ1-5,17,few,NA,CASSPDAGRSANQPQHF,TGTGCCAGCTCACCAGACGCGGGGAGGAGCGCCAATCAGCCCCAGCATTTT
TRBV2,TRBJ1-2,18,NA,TRBD1,CASSEVRDRVAANYGYTF,TGTGCCAGCAGTGAAGTCCGGGACAGGGTCGCAGCTAACTATGGCTACACCTTC
TRBV29-1,TRBJ1-1,14,NA,NA,CSVDMGGHRTEAFF,TGCAGCGTTGACATGGGGGGGCATAGAACTGAAGCTTTCTTT
TRBV5-1,TRBJ2-2,15,NA,NA,CASSPAGLGTGELFF,TGCGCCAGCAGCCCCGCGGGACTGGGGACCGGGGAGCTGTTTTTT
TRBV2,TRBJ1-1,17,NA,NA,CASSDWSETLINTEAFF,TGTGCCAGCAGTGATTGGAGCGAAACCCTAATAAACACTGAAGCTTTCTTT
TRBV5-1,TRBJ1-1,12,NA,NA,CASSLRGLEAFF,TGCGCCAGCAGCTTAAGGGGTCTTGAAGCTTTCTTT
TRBV5-1,TRBJ1-1,14,NA,NA,CASSLDSQNTEAFF,TGCGCCAGCAGCTTGGACAGCCAGAACACTGAAGCTTTCTTT
TRBV2,TRBJ1-6,15,NA,NA,CASMPDSSYNSPLHF,TGTGCCAGCATGCCAGACAGCTCCTATAATTCACCCCTCCACTTT
TRBV27,TRBJ2-3,14,once,TRBD1,CASSHGQGGDTQYF,TGTGCCAGCAGTCACGGACAGGGGGGGGATACGCAGTATTTT
TRBV5-1,TRBJ1-3,18,NA,TRBD1,CASSSTPGQGSSGNTIYF,TGCGCCAGCAGCTCCACTCCCGGACAGGGTAGCTCTGGAAACACCATATATTTT
TRBV5-4,TRBJ1-1,14,NA,NA,CASSLEQRNTEAFF,TGTGCCAGCAGCTTGGAACAGAGGAACACTGAAGCTTTCTTT
TRBV5-6,TRBJ1-2,13,NA,NA,CASSLRHNTGYTF,TGTGCCAGCAGCTTGAGACACAACACCGGCTACACCTTC